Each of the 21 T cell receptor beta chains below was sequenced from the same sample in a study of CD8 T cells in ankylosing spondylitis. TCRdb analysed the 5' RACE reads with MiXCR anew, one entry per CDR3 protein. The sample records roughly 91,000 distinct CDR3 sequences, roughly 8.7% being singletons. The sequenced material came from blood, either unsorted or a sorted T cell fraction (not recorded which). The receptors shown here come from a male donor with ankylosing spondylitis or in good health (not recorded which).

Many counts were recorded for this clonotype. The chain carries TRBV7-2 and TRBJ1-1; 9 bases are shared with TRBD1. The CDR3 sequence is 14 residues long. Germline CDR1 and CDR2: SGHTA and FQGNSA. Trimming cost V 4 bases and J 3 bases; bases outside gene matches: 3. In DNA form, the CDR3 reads TGTGCCAGCAGCTCACAGGGGGCGGACACTGAAGCTTTCTTT. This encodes CASSSQGADTEAFF. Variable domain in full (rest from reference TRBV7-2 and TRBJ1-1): GAGVSQSPSNKVTEKGKDVELRCDPISGHTALYWYRQSLGQGLEFLIYFQGNSAPDKSGLPSDRFSAERTGGSVSTLTIQRTQQEDSAVYLCASSSQGADTEAFFGQGTRLTVV.

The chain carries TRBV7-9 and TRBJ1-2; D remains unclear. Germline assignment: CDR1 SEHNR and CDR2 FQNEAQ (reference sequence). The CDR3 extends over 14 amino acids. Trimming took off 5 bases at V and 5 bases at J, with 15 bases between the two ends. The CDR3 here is CASSPRTDPYGYTF. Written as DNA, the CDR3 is TGTGCCAGCAGCCCCCGGACGGACCCTTATGGCTACACCTTC.

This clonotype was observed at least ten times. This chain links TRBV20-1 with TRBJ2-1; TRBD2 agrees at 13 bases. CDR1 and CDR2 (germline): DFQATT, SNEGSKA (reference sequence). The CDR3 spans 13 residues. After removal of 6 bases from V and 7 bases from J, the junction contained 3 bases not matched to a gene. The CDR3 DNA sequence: TGCAGTGCCAGGACTAGCGGGAGAAATGAGCAGTTCTTC. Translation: CSARTSGRNEQFF.

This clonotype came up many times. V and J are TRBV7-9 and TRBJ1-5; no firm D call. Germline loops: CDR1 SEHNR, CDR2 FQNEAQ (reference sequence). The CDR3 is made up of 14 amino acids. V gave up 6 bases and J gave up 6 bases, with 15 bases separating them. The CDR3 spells CASSFNVEAQPQHF. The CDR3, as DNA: TGTGCCAGCAGTTTTAACGTGGAGGCTCAGCCCCAGCATTTT.

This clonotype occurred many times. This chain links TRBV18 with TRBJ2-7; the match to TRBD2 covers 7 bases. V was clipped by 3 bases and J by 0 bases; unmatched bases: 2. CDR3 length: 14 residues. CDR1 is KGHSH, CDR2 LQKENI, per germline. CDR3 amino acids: CASSPGLDSYEQYF. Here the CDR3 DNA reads TGTGCCAGCTCACCTGGACTAGACTCCTACGAGCAGTACTTC.

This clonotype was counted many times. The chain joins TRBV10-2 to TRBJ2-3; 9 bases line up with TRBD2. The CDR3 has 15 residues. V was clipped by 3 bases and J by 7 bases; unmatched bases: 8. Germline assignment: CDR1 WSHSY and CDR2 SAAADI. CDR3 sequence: CASSEGSGRLNTQYF. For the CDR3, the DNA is TGCGCCAGCAGTGAAGGTAGCGGGAGATTGAATACGCAGTATTTT.

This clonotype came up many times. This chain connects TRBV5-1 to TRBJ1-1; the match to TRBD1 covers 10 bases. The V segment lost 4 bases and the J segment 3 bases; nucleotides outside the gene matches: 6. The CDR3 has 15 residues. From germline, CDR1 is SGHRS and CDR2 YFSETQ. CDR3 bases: TGCGCCAGCAGCCTGGGACAGGGGCCCCACACTGAAGCTTTCTTT. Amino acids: CASSLGQGPHTEAFF.

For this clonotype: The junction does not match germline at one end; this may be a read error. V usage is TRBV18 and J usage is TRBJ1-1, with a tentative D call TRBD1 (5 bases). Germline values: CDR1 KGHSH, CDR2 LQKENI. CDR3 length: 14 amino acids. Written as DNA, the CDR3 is TGTGTCAGCTCACCCGATGGGGGACTGCTGCGAGCTTTCTTT. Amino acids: CVSSPDGGLLRAFF.

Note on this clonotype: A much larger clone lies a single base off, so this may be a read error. The CDR3 loop is CASSCRFGREQFF. As DNA, the CDR3 is TGTGCCAGCAGTTGCCGGTTTGGACGTGAGCAGTTCTTC. V is TRBV6-2 or TRBV6-3 and J is TRBJ2-1; D unclear. Deletions cut 4 bases from V and 9 bases from J, with 13 bases between. CDR3 length: 13 amino acids. Germline values: CDR1 MNHEY, CDR2 SVGEGT.

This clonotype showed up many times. The CDR3 spells CASSLTRENSPLHF. The CDR3 DNA is TGTGCCAGCAGCCTTACGAGGGAAAATTCACCCCTCCACTTT. This chain links TRBV7-9 with TRBJ1-6; D ambiguous. Trimming took off 5 bases at V and 7 bases at J, with 12 bases between the two ends. This CDR3 spans 14 amino acids. Germline values: CDR1 SEHNR, CDR2 FQNEAQ (reference sequence).

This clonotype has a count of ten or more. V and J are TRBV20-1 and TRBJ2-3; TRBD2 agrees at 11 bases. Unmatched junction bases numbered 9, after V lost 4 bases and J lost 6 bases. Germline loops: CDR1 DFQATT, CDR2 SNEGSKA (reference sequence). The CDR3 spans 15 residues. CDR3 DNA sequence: TGCAGTGCTACCAAACTAGCGGGGGACTGGGATACGCAGTATTTT. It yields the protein CSATKLAGDWDTQYF.

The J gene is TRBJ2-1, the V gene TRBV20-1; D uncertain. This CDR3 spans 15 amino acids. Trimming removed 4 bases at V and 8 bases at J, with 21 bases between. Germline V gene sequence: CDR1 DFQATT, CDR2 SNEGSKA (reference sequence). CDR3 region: CSAMSPKTGLHEQFF. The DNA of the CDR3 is TGCAGTGCTATGTCGCCAAAGACGGGCCTCCATGAGCAGTTCTTC.

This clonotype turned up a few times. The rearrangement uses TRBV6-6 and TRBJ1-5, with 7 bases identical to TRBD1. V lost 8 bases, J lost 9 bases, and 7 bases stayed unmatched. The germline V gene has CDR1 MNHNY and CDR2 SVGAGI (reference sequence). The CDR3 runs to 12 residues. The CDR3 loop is CASQTGERPQHF. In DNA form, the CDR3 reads TGTGCCAGCCAAACAGGGGAGAGGCCCCAGCATTTT.

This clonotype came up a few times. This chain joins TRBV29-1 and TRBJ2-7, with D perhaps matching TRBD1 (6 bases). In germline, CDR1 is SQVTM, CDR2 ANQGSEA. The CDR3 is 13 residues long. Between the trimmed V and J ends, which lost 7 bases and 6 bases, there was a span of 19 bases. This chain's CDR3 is CSAEARGIGEQYF. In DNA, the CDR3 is TGCAGCGCTGAGGCCAGGGGAATCGGCGAGCAGTACTTC.

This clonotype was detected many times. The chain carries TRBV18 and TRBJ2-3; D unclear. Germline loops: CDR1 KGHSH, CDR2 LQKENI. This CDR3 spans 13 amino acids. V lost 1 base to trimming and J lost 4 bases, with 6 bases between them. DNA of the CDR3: TGTGCCAGCTCACCACAAGTGGCAGATACGCAGTATTTT. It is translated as CASSPQVADTQYF.

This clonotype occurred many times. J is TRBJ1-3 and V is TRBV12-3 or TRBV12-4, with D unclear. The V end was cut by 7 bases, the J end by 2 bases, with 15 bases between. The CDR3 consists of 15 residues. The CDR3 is CASTSLLSAGNTIYF. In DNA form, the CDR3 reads TGTGCCAGCACCTCCCTCCTCAGCGCTGGAAACACCATATATTTT.

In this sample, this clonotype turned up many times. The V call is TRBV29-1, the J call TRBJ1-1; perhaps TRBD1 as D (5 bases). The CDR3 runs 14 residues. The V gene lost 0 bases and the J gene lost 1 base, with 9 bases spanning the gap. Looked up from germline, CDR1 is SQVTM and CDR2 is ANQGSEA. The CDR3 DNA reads TGCAGCGTTGAAGATGCAGGGACGAACACTGAAGCTTTCTTT. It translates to CSVEDAGTNTEAFF.

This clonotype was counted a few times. CDR3: CASAPRQGREAFF. CDR3 bases: TGTGCCAGCGCCCCAAGACAGGGCCGTGAAGCTTTCTTT. This chain uses TRBV27 with TRBJ1-1; 7 nucleotides agree with TRBD1. This CDR3 has 13 amino acids. From germline, CDR1 is MNHEY and CDR2 SMNVEV (reference sequence). The V gene end was trimmed by 8 bases and the J gene end by 7 bases; junction bases not matched to a gene: 10.

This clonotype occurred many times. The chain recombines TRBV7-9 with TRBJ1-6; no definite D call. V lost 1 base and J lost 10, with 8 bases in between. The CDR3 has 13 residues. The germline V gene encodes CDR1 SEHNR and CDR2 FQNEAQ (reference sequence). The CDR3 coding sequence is TGTGCCAGCAGCTTAGAAGTGGCCTCACCCCTCCACTTT. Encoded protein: CASSLEVASPLHF.

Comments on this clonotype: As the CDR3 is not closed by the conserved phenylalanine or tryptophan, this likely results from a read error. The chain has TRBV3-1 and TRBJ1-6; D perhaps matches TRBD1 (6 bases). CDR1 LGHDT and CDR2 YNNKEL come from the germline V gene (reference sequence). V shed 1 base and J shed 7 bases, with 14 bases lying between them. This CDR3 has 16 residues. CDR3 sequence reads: CASSQGTLGGNSPLHL. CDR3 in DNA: TGTGCCAGCAGCCAAGGGACTCTAGGGGGAAATTCACCCCTCCACCTT.

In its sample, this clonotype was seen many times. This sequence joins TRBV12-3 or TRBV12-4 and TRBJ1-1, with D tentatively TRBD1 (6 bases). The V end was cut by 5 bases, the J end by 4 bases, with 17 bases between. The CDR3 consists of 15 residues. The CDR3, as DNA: TGTGCCAGCAGTCCCTCAGGGGCGAGGAGCACTGAAGCTTTCTTT. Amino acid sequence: CASSPSGARSTEAFF.